The 18 T cell receptor beta chains given below trace back to one sample, sequenced in a study of T cell repertoires in cytomegalovirus infection. One entry per CDR3 protein results from TCRdb running MiXCR on the reads. The sample has some 300,000 distinct CDR3 sequences, around 10% seen once. The sequenced sample was PBMCs. The source of these receptors is a human donor in good health (CMV status not recorded). Some clones in this sample may be carry-over from other donors' samples.

This clonotype was detected many times. The chain recombines TRBV6-5 with TRBJ2-2, with D perhaps matching TRBD1 or TRBD2 (5 bases each). This CDR3 is 14 amino acids long. Germline V CDR1 and CDR2: MNHEY, SVGAGI. The V and J ends lost 0 bases and 5 bases respectively, with 7 bases between them. As DNA, the CDR3 is TGTGCCAGCAGTTACTCTGGGGGTACCGGGGAGCTGTTTTTT. Its protein product is CASSYSGGTGELFF.

Only one count was recorded for this clonotype. The V call is TRBV3-1, the J call TRBJ1-2; 7 nucleotides agree with TRBD1. J lost 0 bases, V lost 4 bases, and 5 bases had no gene match. This CDR3 has 15 amino acids. Germline CDR1 reads LGHDT; CDR2 reads YNNKEL (reference sequence). The DNA for the CDR3 is TGTGCCAGCAGCCTTCCGGGACAGACTAACTATGGCTACACCTTC. It codes for CASSLPGQTNYGYTF.

This clonotype came up a few times. The chain carries TRBV9 and TRBJ2-3; perhaps TRBD2 as D (6 bases). Between the trimmed V and J ends, which lost 2 bases and 6 bases, there was a span of 13 bases. The CDR3 covers 14 residues. Germline loops: CDR1 SGDLS, CDR2 YYNGEE. The CDR3 is CASSVGLPPDTQYF. CDR3 DNA sequence: TGTGCCAGCAGCGTGGGACTCCCCCCGGATACGCAGTATTTT.

Many counts were recorded for this clonotype. The chain uses TRBV28 and TRBJ1-5; D is possibly TRBD1 (6 bases). CDR1 and CDR2 (germline): MDHEN, SYDVKM. V lost 5 bases and J lost 0, with 11 bases in between. This CDR3 contains 15 residues. Here the CDR3 reads CASSPRTVSNQPQHF. The DNA for the CDR3 is TGTGCCAGCAGTCCCCGGACAGTTAGCAATCAGCCCCAGCATTTT.

The chain links TRBV11-2 to TRBJ1-5, with D tentatively TRBD1 (5 bases). The CDR3 has 16 amino acids. Trimming shortened V by 5 bases and J by 3 bases, and 17 bases separated the two germline ends. Per the germline V gene, CDR1 is SGHAT and CDR2 is FQNNGV. The CDR3 sequence: CASSRRVGQNNQPQHF. The DNA for the CDR3 is TGTGCCAGCAGCCGCCGGGTGGGGCAGAACAATCAGCCCCAGCATTTT.

This clonotype has ten or more counts. The rearrangement links TRBV28 to TRBJ1-2, with D possibly TRBD1 on 6 matching bases. Germline-derived CDR1 and CDR2 are MDHEN and SYDVKM. The V and J ends lost 3 bases and 3 bases respectively, with 14 bases between them. CDR3 size: 15 residues. The CDR3 loop reads CASSFWGARDYGYTF. In DNA, the CDR3 is TGTGCCAGCAGTTTTTGGGGGGCTAGGGACTATGGCTACACCTTC.

This clonotype was detected many times. V is TRBV20-1 and J is TRBJ1-4; no firm D call. This CDR3 region has 12 residues. The V gene's germline CDR1 is DFQATT and CDR2 SNEGSKA (reference sequence). The ends were cut back, 3 bases at V and 9 bases at J, with 11 bases in the middle. The CDR3 protein is CSARTEGKKLFF. CDR3 sequence (DNA): TGCAGTGCTAGGACGGAGGGTAAAAAACTGTTTTTT.

The chain has TRBV28 and TRBJ1-2; maybe TRBD1 (6 bases). In germline, CDR1 is MDHEN, CDR2 SYDVKM. Trimming cost V 6 bases and J 7 bases, with 15 bases left between them. The CDR3 totals 13 residues. CDR3 sequence reads: CASSLGQPSGYTF. The DNA of the CDR3 is TGTGCCAGCAGCCTAGGACAGCCCTCTGGCTACACCTTC.

This clonotype was observed at least ten times. The chain carries TRBV6-5 and TRBJ2-2; 7 bases map to TRBD2. Germline-derived CDR1 and CDR2 are MNHEY and SVGAGI. Trimming cost V 2 bases and J 4 bases; bases outside gene matches: 4. The CDR3 runs to 15 residues. The CDR3 spells CASSYGREGTGELFF. The CDR3 bases are TGTGCCAGCAGTTACGGCAGGGAGGGCACCGGGGAGCTGTTTTTT.

As to this clonotype: Just one base apart from a much larger clone, this may be a read error. The V call is TRBV7-9, the J call TRBJ2-1; D unresolved. The germline V gene encodes CDR1 SEHNR and CDR2 FQNEAQ (reference sequence). The CDR3 length is 15 residues. Trimming removed 5 bases at V and 0 bases at J, with 11 bases between. This CDR3 reads CASSPVLSSYNEQFF. As DNA, the CDR3 is TGTGCCAGCAGCCCGGTACTGTCCTCCTACAATGAGCAGTTCTTC.

Comments on this clonotype: One base away lies a much larger clone, so this may be a sequencing read error. This chain connects TRBV20-1 to TRBJ1-4; weak D call: TRBD1 (5 bases). Germline V gene sequence: CDR1 DFQATT, CDR2 SNEGSKA (reference sequence). The ends were cut back, 3 bases at V and 10 bases at J, with 18 bases in the middle. CDR3 size: 14 residues. DNA for the CDR3: TGCAGTGCTAGTGAGGGCCCGCGTAGGGGAAAACTGTTTTTT. Translated: CSASEGPRRGKLFF.

The table lists this clonotype with many counts. The chain uses TRBV7-2 and TRBJ1-2; D not resolved. CDR3 length: 13 residues. V gave up 4 bases and J gave up 4 bases, with 10 bases separating them. The germline CDR1 and CDR2 sequences are SGHTA and FQGNSA. CDR3 in DNA: TGTGCCAGCAGCTCCTCAGGCTCCTATGGCTACACCTTC. This gives the protein CASSSSGSYGYTF.

This clonotype was seen ten or more times. The V call is TRBV6-2 or TRBV6-3, the J call TRBJ2-1, with a weak D call TRBD2 (7 bases). This CDR3 contains 14 residues. Trimming shortened V by 4 bases and J by 9 bases, and 16 bases separated the two germline ends. Germline loops: CDR1 MNHEY, CDR2 SVGEGT. CDR3 sequence (DNA): TGTGCCAGCAGTTCCCCGGGGGGCCGTACTGAGCAGTTCTTC. It yields the protein CASSSPGGRTEQFF.

Many counts were recorded for this clonotype. The chain uses TRBV28 and TRBJ1-1, with no clear D. The CDR3 sequence is 14 residues long. CDR1 and CDR2 (germline): MDHEN, SYDVKM. V lost 5 bases and J lost 2, with 12 bases in between. CDR3 sequence: CASSSSGINTEAFF. CDR3 DNA: TGTGCCAGCAGTAGTTCGGGGATAAACACTGAAGCTTTCTTT. Based on the CDR3 plus reference TRBV28 and TRBJ1-1, the full variable domain is DVKVTQSSRYLVKRTGEKVFLECVQDMDHENMFWYRQDPGLGLRLIYFSYDVKMKEKGDIPEGYSVSREKKERFSLILESASTNQTSMYLCASSSSGINTEAFFGQGTRLTVV.

This clonotype showed up just once. The chain joins TRBV7-9 to TRBJ2-7; possible D gene TRBD1, 5 bases. Germline V gene lookup returns CDR1 SEHNR and CDR2 FQNEAQ (reference sequence). V dropped 4 bases and J dropped 2 bases, with 12 bases sitting between them. This CDR3 has 14 residues. The CDR3 here is CASSSPGHPYEQYF. CDR3 nucleotides: TGTGCCAGCAGCTCCCCCGGACACCCCTACGAGCAGTACTTC.

The chain has TRBV5-1 and TRBJ2-2; TRBD1 might be the D (5 bases). From germline, CDR1 is SGHRS and CDR2 YFSETQ. This CDR3 spans 16 amino acids. Trimming removed 0 bases at V and 3 bases at J, with 12 bases between. The CDR3 protein is CASSLEGVSDTGELFF. The CDR3 region has the DNA TGCGCCAGCAGCTTGGAAGGGGTTTCGGACACCGGGGAGCTGTTTTTT.

The table lists this clonotype with many counts. The chain joins TRBV10-3 to TRBJ1-1; D is perhaps TRBD1 (6 bases). This CDR3 is built from 14 residues. In germline, CDR1 is ENHRY, CDR2 SYGVKD. With 6 bases removed from V and 0 bases from J, the gap between germline ends came to 11 bases. The CDR3 loop reads CAISIQGMNTEAFF. The CDR3 DNA is TGTGCCATCAGCATACAGGGAATGAACACTGAAGCTTTCTTT.

This clonotype was picked up many times. The rearrangement joins TRBV20-1 to TRBJ2-4; 8 bases match TRBD1. Germline CDR1 and CDR2: DFQATT and SNEGSKA (reference sequence). V dropped 2 bases and J dropped 7; count of bases not matched to a gene: 7. The CDR3 runs to 14 residues. CDR3 residues: CSARKAGGANIQYF. The DNA for the CDR3 is TGCAGTGCTAGAAAAGCAGGGGGCGCGAACATTCAGTACTTC.